This T cell receptor (beta chain) was sequenced during a study of control samples from healthy donors and cancer patients. Clones were read by immunoSEQ multiplex PCR, and TCRdb kept only the in-frame ones, dropping some. The table shows about 55,000 clones, with approximately 86% occurring only once. There are a few counts of this clone. Germline CDR1 and CDR2: SGHTA and FQGNSA. Trimming removed 5 bases from V and 4 bases from J, with 18 bases in between. This CDR3 has 16 amino acids. Sequencing input: blood. The rearrangement uses TRBV7-2 and TRBJ2-1, with D possibly being TRBD2 (6 bases). The receptor's source is a man between 50 and 59 years old in good health. The CDR3 sequence is CASSPRLVPPYNEQFF. CDR3 nucleotide sequence: TGTGCCAGCAGCCCACGACTAGTCCCCCCGTACAATGAGCAGTTCTTC.